Each of the 24 T cell receptor beta chains below was sequenced from the same sample in a study of radiotherapy plus CTLA-4 blockade in lung cancer. Assay used: immunoSEQ multiplex PCR; TCRdb lists only in-frame clones, some missing. The sample has roughly 120,000 clones, about four fifths seen once. The input for sequencing was peripheral blood, taken from a patient treated with radiotherapy plus ipilimumab. Receptors were obtained from a human donor with non-small cell lung cancer that progressed on radiotherapy plus ipilimumab. Some clones in this sample may be carry-over from other donors' samples.

This clone was observed a few times. The rearrangement links TRBV19 to TRBJ1-2, with D uncertain. The CDR3 spans 12 residues. With 6 bases removed from V and 3 bases from J, the gap between germline ends came to 8 bases. CDR1 LNHDA and CDR2 SQIVND come from the germline V gene (reference sequence). CDR3 nucleotide sequence: TGTGCCAGTAGAGAGATGGACTATGGCTACACCTTC. This gives the protein CASREMDYGYTF.

Worth noting for this clone: At one of its ends the junction is not consistent with the germline gene, which may arise from a read error. This chain joins TRBV7-9 and TRBJ1-6, with D unclear. Germline V gene data show CDR1 as SEHNR and CDR2 as FQNEAQ (reference sequence). This CDR3 is built from 14 residues. CDR3 sequence reads: CANSLGSQNSPLHF. The CDR3 DNA follows: TGTGCCAACAGCTTAGGGTCGCAGAATTCACCCCTCCACTTT.

The J gene is TRBJ2-1, the V gene TRBV7-9; D is possibly TRBD1 or TRBD2 (5 bases each). The CDR3 covers 13 residues. V was trimmed by 2 bases and J by 10 bases, leaving 12 bases between them. Germline V gene data show CDR1 as SEHNR and CDR2 as FQNEAQ (reference sequence). CDR3 in amino acids: CASSLWGSEEQFF. The CDR3 DNA follows: TGTGCCAGCAGCTTATGGGGGAGTGAGGAGCAGTTCTTC.

For this clone: One junction end does not reproduce the germline sequence, and a read error may be involved. The chain employs TRBV7-7 and TRBJ2-5; D unresolved. The CDR3 covers 14 residues. Germline CDR1 and CDR2: SSHAT and FNYEAQ (reference sequence). CDR3 residues: CASSPSEYQETQYF. CDR3 DNA sequence: TGTGCTAGCAGCCCATCAGAGTACCAAGAGACCCAGTACTTC. Combining the CDR3 with reference TRBV7-7 and TRBJ2-5 gives the whole variable domain GAGVSQSPRYKVTKRGQDVTLRCDPISSHATLYWYQQALGQGPEFLTYFNYEAQPDKSGLPSDRFSAERPEGSISTLTIQRTEQRDSAMYRCASSPSEYQETQYFGPGTRLLVL.

This sequence joins TRBV7-2 and TRBJ2-7, with 10 bases lining up with TRBD2. V trimming: 3 bases; J trimming: 2 bases; junction bases outside the gene matches: 4. Germline-derived CDR1 and CDR2 are SGHTA and FQGNSA. The CDR3 extends over 15 amino acids. The CDR3 DNA reads TGTGCCAGCAGCTTTAGCGGGGGGATTACCTACGAGCAGTACTTC. It encodes CASSFSGGITYEQYF.

The V gene is TRBV7-2, the J gene TRBJ1-5; D ambiguous. Germline V gives CDR1 SGHTA, CDR2 FQGNSA. This CDR3 has 17 amino acids. V shed 0 bases and J shed 0 bases, with 12 bases lying between them. The CDR3 DNA sequence: TGTGCCAGCAGCTTAGCGAGAGGATTTAATAGCAATCAGCCCCAGCATTTT. It is translated as CASSLARGFNSNQPQHF.

The rearrangement joins TRBV11-1 to TRBJ2-1, with TRBD1 as a possible D gene (5 bases). V was shortened by 0 bases and J by 13 bases, with 19 bases between the two germline ends. The CDR3 contains 15 residues. CDR1 and CDR2 from the germline V gene are SGHAT and FQDESV (reference sequence). CDR3: CASSLAKGMVVRQFF. CDR3 coding DNA: TGTGCCAGCAGCTTAGCTAAGGGGATGGTGGTAAGACAGTTCTTC.

The genes are TRBV18 and TRBJ2-3; unclear D gene. This CDR3 contains 15 residues. The germline V gene has CDR1 KGHSH and CDR2 LQKENI. Trimming took 1 base from V and 0 from J, leaving 8 bases between them. Written as DNA, the CDR3 is TGTGCCAGCTCACCACTACCCGCCAGCACAGATACGCAGTATTTT. It specifies CASSPLPASTDTQYF.

The V gene is TRBV6-4, the J gene TRBJ1-1; no definite D call. Trimming took off 2 bases at V and 2 bases at J, with 6 bases between the two ends. CDR1 and CDR2 (germline): MRHNA, SNTAGT. The CDR3 contains 13 residues. The CDR3, as DNA: TGTGCCAGCAGTGACCGTGGAAACACTGAAGCTTTCTTT. Residues: CASSDRGNTEAFF.

The genes are TRBV18 and TRBJ2-1; possibly TRBD1 for D (6 bases). This CDR3 has 16 amino acids. Looked up from germline, CDR1 is KGHSH and CDR2 is LQKENI. V dropped 4 bases and J dropped 7 bases, with 20 bases sitting between them. The CDR3 sequence is CASSLLQGQVPNEQFF. The CDR3 DNA follows: TGTGCCAGCTCACTCCTACAGGGCCAAGTGCCGAATGAGCAGTTCTTC.

This sequence joins TRBV27 and TRBJ2-7; 8 nucleotides line up with TRBD2. The CDR3 contains 16 residues. Germline V CDR1 and CDR2: MNHEY, SMNVEV (reference sequence). The junction had 10 bases not matched to a gene; V was cut back by 3 bases and J by 3 bases. The CDR3: CASSFWRGAAYYEQYF. The CDR3 region has the DNA TGTGCCAGCAGTTTTTGGCGGGGGGCGGCCTACTACGAGCAGTACTTC.

The CDR3 sequence is CASSETGTGTYEQYF. Written as DNA, the CDR3 is TGTGCCAGCAGTGAAACCGGGACAGGGACCTACGAGCAGTACTTC. The chain carries TRBV6-1 and TRBJ2-7; 9 bases are shared with TRBD1. V gave up 2 bases and J gave up 2 bases; unmatched junction bases: 4. CDR1 and CDR2 (germline): MNHNS, SASEGT. The CDR3 totals 15 residues.

This chain links TRBV6-5 with TRBJ2-7; TRBD1 aligns across 7 bases. The CDR3 runs to 14 residues. Germline CDR1 is MNHEY and CDR2 is SVGAGI. V gave up 8 bases and J gave up 1 base; unmatched junction bases: 8. The chain's CDR3 is CASRTGVQSYEQYF. For the CDR3, the DNA is TGTGCCAGCCGGACAGGAGTACAATCCTACGAGCAGTACTTC.

The chain carries TRBV10-3 and TRBJ2-2; D is undetermined. The ends were cut back, 7 bases at V and 0 bases at J, with 9 bases in the middle. This CDR3 has 14 residues. Germline assignment: CDR1 ENHRY and CDR2 SYGVKD. CDR3 in DNA: TGTGCCATCACAAAAGACACGAACACCGGGGAGCTGTTTTTT. Its translation is CAITKDTNTGELFF.

This chain uses TRBV13 with TRBJ2-2; D is perhaps TRBD1 (5 bases). With 1 base removed from V and 4 bases from J, the gap between germline ends came to 22 bases. CDR1 PRHDT and CDR2 FYEKMQ come from the germline V gene (reference sequence). The CDR3 has 19 residues. In nucleotides, the CDR3 is TGTGCCAGCAGCTTAGTGTCCCGGTGGCCGACAGTGAGCACCGGGGAGCTGTTTTTT. Amino acids: CASSLVSRWPTVSTGELFF. The full variable domain, in which reference TRBV13 and TRBJ2-2 provide the parts outside the CDR3, is AAGVIQSPRHLIKEKRETATLKCYPIPRHDTVYWYQQGPGQDPQFLISFYEKMQSDKGSIPDRFSAQQFSDYHSELNMSSLELGDSALYFCASSLVSRWPTVSTGELFFGEGSRLTVL.

The chain is built from TRBV5-1 and TRBJ2-3, with D possibly being TRBD1 or TRBD2 (5 bases each). Deletions cut 5 bases from V and 3 bases from J, with 19 bases between. CDR1 and CDR2 (germline): SGHRS, YFSETQ. The CDR3 is 16 amino acids. The CDR3 DNA reads TGCGCCAGCAGACGGGGCAGCCAAGCAATAACAGATACGCAGTATTTT. Protein: CASRRGSQAITDTQYF.

The chain recombines TRBV7-9 with TRBJ1-1; D gene ambiguous. Per the germline V gene, CDR1 is SEHNR and CDR2 is FQNEAQ (reference sequence). The CDR3 contains 14 residues. The V gene lost 2 bases and the J gene lost 0 bases, with 7 bases spanning the gap. CDR3 DNA sequence: TGTGCCAGCAGCTTAAGTAGTATGAACACTGAAGCTTTCTTT. The encoded protein is CASSLSSMNTEAFF.

On this clone: Other DNA sequences in this sample translate to the same CDR3. The chain joins TRBV5-1 to TRBJ2-2, with TRBD2 matching over 11 bases. Germline CDR1 and CDR2: SGHRS and YFSETQ. The CDR3 is 14 residues long. V dropped 4 bases and J dropped 5; count of bases not matched to a gene: 1. For the CDR3, the DNA is TGCGCCAGCAGCCTAGCGGGGGGAACCGGGGAGCTGTTTTTT. Its translation: CASSLAGGTGELFF.

The rearrangement uses TRBV5-1 and TRBJ1-6; maybe TRBD1 (6 bases). Between the trimmed V and J ends, which lost 4 bases and 0 bases, there was a span of 14 bases. The germline CDR1 and CDR2 sequences are SGHRS and YFSETQ. The CDR3 runs 17 residues. The CDR3 region is CASSLRGQSSYNSPLHF. The CDR3 DNA reads TGCGCCAGCAGCCTCCGGGGGCAGAGCTCCTATAATTCACCCCTCCACTTT.

V usage is TRBV18 and J usage is TRBJ2-5, with 10 bases lining up with TRBD1. Matching the DNA end better, TRBJ2-7 makes the J call doubtful. CDR1 KGHSH and CDR2 LQKENI come from the germline V gene. The length of the CDR3 is 16 residues. The DNA of the CDR3 is TGTGCCAGCTCACTACGTCCGGGACAGGGGTCCTACGAGCAGTACTTC. As protein: CASSLRPGQGSYEQYF.

The chain has TRBV12-2 and TRBJ1-2. TRBV12-2 is annotated as a pseudogene. This CDR3 is built from 17 residues. The CDR3 nucleotides read TGTGCAAGTCGCGGAATTTTGGCTCCACGAAAGACCTATGGCTACACCTTC. As protein: CASRGILAPRKTYGYTF.

Here the CDR3 reads CASSPRVLSGNTIYF. The DNA for the CDR3 is TGTGCCAGCAGCCCGAGGGTCCTCTCTGGAAACACCATATATTTT. The chain joins TRBV7-2 to TRBJ1-3; D unclear. This CDR3 is 15 amino acids long. CDR1 and CDR2 from the germline V gene are SGHTA and FQGNSA. V dropped 5 bases and J dropped 0 bases, with 11 bases sitting between them.

The V call is TRBV14, the J call TRBJ2-3; a possible D gene is TRBD2 (7 bases). The CDR3 is 16 residues long. Trimming removed 4 bases at V and 2 bases at J, with 16 bases between. Germline CDR1 SGHDN, CDR2 FVKESK. In DNA, the CDR3 is TGTGCCAGCAGCCTCTTGGCCCGGGGGGCCACAGATACGCAGTATTTT. This sequence encodes CASSLLARGATDTQYF.

This clone has only a few counts. The J gene is TRBJ2-1, the V gene TRBV11-3; D perhaps matches TRBD2 (6 bases). The CDR3 length is 14 residues. The germline gives CDR1 SGHNT, CDR2 YENEEA. Trimming removed 5 bases from V and 8 bases from J, with 16 bases in between. DNA for the CDR3: TGTGCCAGCAGCGGAGGGGCTTCCTTAGATGAGCAGTTCTTC. Translating it yields CASSGGASLDEQFF. Full variable domain (outside the CDR3, taken from reference TRBV11-3 and TRBJ2-1): EAGVVQSPRYKIIEKKQPVAFWCNPISGHNTLYWYLQNLGQGPELLIRYENEEAVDDSQLPKDRFSAERLKGVDSTLKIQPAELGDSAVYLCASSGGASLDEQFFGPGTRLTVL.